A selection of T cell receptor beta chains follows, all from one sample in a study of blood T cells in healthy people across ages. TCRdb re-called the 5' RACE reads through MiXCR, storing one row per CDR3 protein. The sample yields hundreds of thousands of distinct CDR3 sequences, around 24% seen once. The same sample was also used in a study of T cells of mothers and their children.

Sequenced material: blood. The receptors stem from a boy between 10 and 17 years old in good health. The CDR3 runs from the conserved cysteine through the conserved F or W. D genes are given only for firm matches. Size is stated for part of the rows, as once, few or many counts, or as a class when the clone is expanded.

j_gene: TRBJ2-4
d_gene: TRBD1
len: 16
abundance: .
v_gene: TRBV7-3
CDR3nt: TGTGCCAGCAGCCCTCAGGGGGCCCGGGGCAAAAACATTCAGTACTTC
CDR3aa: CASSPQGARGKNIQYF

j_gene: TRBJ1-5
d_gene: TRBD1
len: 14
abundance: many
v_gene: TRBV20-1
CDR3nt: TGCAGTGCTCCATACAGGGGAACTAATCAGCCCCAGCATTTT
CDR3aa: CSAPYRGTNQPQHF

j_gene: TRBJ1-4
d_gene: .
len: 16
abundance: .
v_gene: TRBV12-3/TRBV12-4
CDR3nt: TGTGCCAGCAGTTTAGCCCAAGGGGATACTAATGAAAAACTGTTTTTT
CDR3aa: CASSLAQGDTNEKLFF

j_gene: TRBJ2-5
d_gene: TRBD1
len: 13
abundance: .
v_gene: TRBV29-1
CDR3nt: TGCAGCGTGAGCTCGACAGGGTCGGAGACCCAGTACTTC
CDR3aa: CSVSSTGSETQYF

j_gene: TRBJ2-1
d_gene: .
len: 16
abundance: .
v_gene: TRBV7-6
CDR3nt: TGTGCCAGCAGCCCAAGCGGCCGGAGGCACTACAATGAGCAGTTCTTC
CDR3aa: CASSPSGRRHYNEQFF

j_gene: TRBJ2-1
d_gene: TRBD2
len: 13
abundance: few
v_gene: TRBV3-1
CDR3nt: TGTGCCAGCAGCCAGGGACTAGCGGGGGAGCAGTTCTTC
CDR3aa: CASSQGLAGEQFF

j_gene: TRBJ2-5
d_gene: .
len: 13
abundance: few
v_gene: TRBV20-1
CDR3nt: TGCAGTGCTAGAGGGGAGACGCGGGGGACCCAGTACTTC
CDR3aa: CSARGETRGTQYF

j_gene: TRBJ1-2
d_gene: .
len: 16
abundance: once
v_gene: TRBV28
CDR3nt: TGTGCCAGCAGCCGAGGATCGGGACACTCGAGGGATGGCTACACCTTC
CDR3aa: CASSRGSGHSRDGYTF

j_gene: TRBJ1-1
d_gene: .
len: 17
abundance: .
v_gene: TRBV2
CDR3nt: TGTGCCAGCAGTTTTGTGGGGGGCCGTCGTATGAACACTGAAGCTTTCTTT
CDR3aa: CASSFVGGRRMNTEAFF

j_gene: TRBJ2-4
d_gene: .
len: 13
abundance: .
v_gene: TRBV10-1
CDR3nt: TGCGCCAGCAGTGACGGTGGGGACGACATTCAGTACTTC
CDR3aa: CASSDGGDDIQYF

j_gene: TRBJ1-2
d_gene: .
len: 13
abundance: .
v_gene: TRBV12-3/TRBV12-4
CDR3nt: TGTGCCGGCAGTTTTTCTCCAGGGAATGGCTACACCTTC
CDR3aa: CAGSFSPGNGYTF

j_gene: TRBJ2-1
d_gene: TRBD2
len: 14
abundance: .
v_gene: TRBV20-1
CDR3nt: TGCAGTGCTGAGGACCGGGCCTCGGGAGGTGAGCAGTTCTTC
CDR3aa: CSAEDRASGGEQFF

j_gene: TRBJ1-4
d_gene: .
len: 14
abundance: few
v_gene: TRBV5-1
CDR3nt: TGCGCCAGCAGCTTGGCATGGACGAATGAAAAACTGTTTTTT
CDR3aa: CASSLAWTNEKLFF

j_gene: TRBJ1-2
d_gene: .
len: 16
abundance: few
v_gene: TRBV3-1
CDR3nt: TGTGCCAGCAGCCCTCCGGCTCAGGGCACTTATTATGGCTACACCTTC
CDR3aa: CASSPPAQGTYYGYTF

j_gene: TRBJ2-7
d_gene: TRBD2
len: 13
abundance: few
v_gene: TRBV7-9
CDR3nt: TGTGCCAGCAGCTCCCGGGGGGGTCCCAAGCAGTACTTC
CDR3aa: CASSSRGGPKQYF

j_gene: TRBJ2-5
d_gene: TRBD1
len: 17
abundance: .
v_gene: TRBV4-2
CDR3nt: TGTGCCAGCAGCCAAACCCTGGACAGGGGAGGATCGGGGGAGCAGTACTTC
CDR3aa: CASSQTLDRGGSGEQYF

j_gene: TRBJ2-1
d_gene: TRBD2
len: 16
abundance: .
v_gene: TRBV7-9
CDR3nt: TGTGCCAGCAGCTTCGGACTAGCGGGAGGTAGTGATGAGCAGTTCTTC
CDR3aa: CASSFGLAGGSDEQFF

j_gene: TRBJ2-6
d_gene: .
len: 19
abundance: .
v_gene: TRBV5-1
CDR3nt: TGCGCCAGCAGCCCAATTACGCGGACAGCGAGCGCTGGGGCCAACGTCCTGACTTTC
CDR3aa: CASSPITRTASAGANVLTF

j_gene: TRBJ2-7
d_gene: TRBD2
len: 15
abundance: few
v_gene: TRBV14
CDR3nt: TGTGCCAGCAGCCAAGAAGGCGGGGGGCAGTACGAGCAGTACTTC
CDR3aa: CASSQEGGGQYEQYF

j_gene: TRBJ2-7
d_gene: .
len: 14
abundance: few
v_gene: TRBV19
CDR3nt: TGTGCCAGTAGAGACAGGGAGGGCTCCTACGAGCAGTACTTC
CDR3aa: CASRDREGSYEQYF

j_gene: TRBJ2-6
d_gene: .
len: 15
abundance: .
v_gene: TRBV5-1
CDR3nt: TGCGCCAGCACCTCAGGGACGACTGGGGCCAACGTCCTGACTTTC
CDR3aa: CASTSGTTGANVLTF

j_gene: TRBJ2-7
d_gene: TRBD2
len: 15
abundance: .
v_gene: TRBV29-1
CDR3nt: TGCAGCGTTGAAGGGTACCTAGCGGGCTCCTACGAGCAGTACTTC
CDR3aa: CSVEGYLAGSYEQYF

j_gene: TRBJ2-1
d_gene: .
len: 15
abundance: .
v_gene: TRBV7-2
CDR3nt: TGTGCCAGCAGCCAAGGGACACCTACCATCGATGAGCAGTTCTTC
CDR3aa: CASSQGTPTIDEQFF

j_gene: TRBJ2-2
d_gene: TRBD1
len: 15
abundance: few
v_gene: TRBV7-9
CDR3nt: TGTGCCAGCAGCTTTGCGACAGGGCTGATCGGGGAGCTGTTTTTT
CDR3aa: CASSFATGLIGELFF